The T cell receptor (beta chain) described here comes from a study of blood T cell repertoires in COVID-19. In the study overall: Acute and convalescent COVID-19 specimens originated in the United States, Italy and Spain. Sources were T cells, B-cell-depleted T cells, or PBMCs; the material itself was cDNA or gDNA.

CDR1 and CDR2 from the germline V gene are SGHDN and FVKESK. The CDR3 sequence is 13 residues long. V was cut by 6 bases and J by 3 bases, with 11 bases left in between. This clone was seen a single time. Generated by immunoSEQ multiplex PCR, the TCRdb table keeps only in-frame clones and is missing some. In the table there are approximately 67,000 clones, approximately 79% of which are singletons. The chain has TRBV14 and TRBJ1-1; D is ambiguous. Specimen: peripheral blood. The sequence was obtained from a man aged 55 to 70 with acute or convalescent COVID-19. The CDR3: CASRSGSYTEAFF. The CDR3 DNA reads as TGTGCCAGCAGGTCCGGGTCTTACACTGAAGCTTTCTTT.